This TCR beta chain is drawn from a study of control samples from healthy donors and cancer patients. The CDR3 is 13 residues long. Germline CDR1 LGHDT, CDR2 YNNKEL (reference sequence). Trimming stripped 1 base from V and 13 bases from J, with 11 bases between. Clones were read by immunoSEQ multiplex PCR, and TCRdb kept only the in-frame ones, dropping some. There are around 29,000 clones in the sample; around 80% occur only once, and 20% to 25% lies in the top ten. V and J are TRBV3-1 (or the pseudogene TRBV3-2) and TRBJ1-6, with D maybe TRBD1 (5 bases). Sequencing was performed on PBMCs. The TCR comes from a man aged 60 to 69 with head and neck cancer. The CDR3 nucleotides are TGTGCCAGCAGCCAAGGGGGGGTTAATCCCCTCCACTTT. Protein: CASSQGGVNPLHF.